Below, 8 T cell receptor beta chains from the same sample are listed, as sequenced in a study of blood T cell repertoires in COVID-19. Here immunoSEQ multiplex PCR was the method, and the copy in TCRdb shows in-frame clones only, minus some. The sample records 100,000 to 150,000 clones, almost 85% being singletons. Sequenced input: peripheral blood. Receptor source: a man aged 60 to 69 with acute or convalescent COVID-19.

This chain connects TRBV7-9 to TRBJ1-1; unclear D gene. V was trimmed by 4 bases and J by 7 bases, leaving 7 bases between them. The CDR3 loop spans 11 amino acids. CDR1 is SEHNR, CDR2 FQNEAQ, per germline (reference sequence). The CDR3 bases are TGTGCCAGCAGCTCCGTGTTTGAAGCTTTCTTT. It specifies CASSSVFEAFF. The full variable domain, rest sourced from reference TRBV7-9 and TRBJ1-1, is DTGVSQNPRHKITKRGQNVTFRCDPISEHNRLYWYRQTLGQGPEFLTYFQNEAQLEKSRLLSDRFSAERPKGSFSTLEIQRTEQGDSAMYLCASSSVFEAFFGQGTRLTVV.

This clone was picked up one time. The chain carries TRBV6-1 and TRBJ2-7; D perhaps matches TRBD2 (5 bases). CDR1 MNHNS and CDR2 SASEGT come from the germline V gene. V lost 1 base to trimming and J lost 9 bases, with 16 bases between them. This CDR3 contains 14 residues. CDR3 loop: CASSEGVRFGGQYF. The CDR3, as DNA: TGTGCCAGCAGTGAAGGGGTCCGTTTCGGAGGGCAGTACTTC.

This rearrangement joins TRBV5-6 to TRBJ2-5; TRBD2 is a possible D gene (5 bases). Trimming left V 5 bases short and J 5 bases short, with 19 bases between. Germline V gives CDR1 SGHDT, CDR2 YYEEEE. This CDR3 is built from 15 residues. This CDR3 is CASSLSPARRETQYF. Written as DNA, the CDR3 is TGTGCCAGCAGTCTGAGTCCAGCCCGGAGGGAGACCCAGTACTTC.

The gene calls are TRBV10-3 and TRBJ1-4; a weak D match, TRBD1 (6 bases). The CDR3 runs to 13 residues. Trimming took off 8 bases at V and 5 bases at J, with 12 bases between the two ends. Germline V CDR1 and CDR2: ENHRY, SYGVKD. The CDR3, as DNA: TGTGCCATCCACCGGGACACAAATGAAAAACTGTTTTTT. This encodes CAIHRDTNEKLFF.

This clone was observed a handful of times. The chain recombines TRBV2 with TRBJ2-1; D gene unclear. CDR1 is SNHLY, CDR2 FYNNEI, per germline. With 1 base removed from V and 15 bases from J, the gap between germline ends came to 19 bases. This CDR3 comprises 14 residues. The CDR3 DNA is TGTGCCAGCAGTGAAGGGGTAAGGAGTAGCAGTCGGTTCTTC. It is translated as CASSEGVRSSSRFF.

The chain uses TRBV2 and TRBJ1-2; TRBD1 aligns across 7 bases. The CDR3 sequence is 15 residues long. Per the germline V gene, CDR1 is SNHLY and CDR2 is FYNNEI. J was trimmed by 6 bases and V by 7 bases; bases with no gene match: 14. The CDR3 DNA reads as TGTGCCAGCACCTTGGGACAGACAGGGACAGATGGCTACACCTTC. Translation: CASTLGQTGTDGYTF.

CDR3 region: CASSPQRGYNEQFF. The DNA for the CDR3 is TGTGCCAGCAGTCCCCAGCGGGGTTACAATGAGCAGTTCTTC. The chain is built from TRBV7-2 and TRBJ2-1, with 7 bases fitting TRBD2. The germline V gene encodes CDR1 SGHTA and CDR2 FQGNSA. The CDR3 is 14 amino acids. Trimming removed 6 bases from V and 4 bases from J; junction bases left unmatched: 6.

The chain couples TRBV2 to TRBJ2-7, with D maybe TRBD1 (6 bases). V lost 6 bases to trimming and J lost 5 bases, with 8 bases between them. Germline lookup yields CDR1 SNHLY and CDR2 FYNNEI. The CDR3 length is 11 residues. The CDR3 region has the DNA TGTGCCAGCAGAGGGGGTCACGAGCAGTACTTC. Translated: CASRGGHEQYF.